This T cell receptor (beta chain) derives from a study of sequential checkpoint blockade in melanoma. Study-wide background: TCRβ was sequenced from DNA of about 96 pretreatment tumors. Overall study findings and caveats: Rising tumor T-cell fraction and clonality meant about 30 times likelier benefit. Mutational load did not correlate with tumor T-cell fraction or clonality.

This clone was detected only a few times. Antigen: not known. V shed 0 bases, J shed 0 bases, and the junction held 10 bases outside the gene matches. Germline CDR1 and CDR2: KGHSY and FQNENV. This CDR3 spans 18 amino acids. Libraries were prepared by immunoSEQ multiplex PCR; TCRdb keeps only in-frame clonotypes and omits some of them. The sample includes 15,000 to 20,000 clones, roughly 25% seen only once; the top ten take 7.2%. Treatment described: randomized to nivolumab then ipilimumab (arm A) or the reverse (arm B). The rearrangement links TRBV16 to TRBJ1-1; 7 nucleotides line up with TRBD1. The sequence came from a human donor with melanoma. Specimen: tumor tissue (inferred from file names), collected from a patient given nivolumab and ipilimumab in sequence. DNA of the CDR3: TGTGCCAGCAGCCAATCCCGGGACAGAGGGAGGGTGAACACTGAAGCTTTCTTT. It translates to CASSQSRDRGRVNTEAFF. Based on the CDR3 plus reference TRBV16 and TRBJ1-1, the full variable domain is GEEVAQTPKHLVRGEGQKAKLYCAPIKGHSYVFWYQQVLKNEFKFLISFQNENVFDETGMPKERFSAKCLPNSPCSLEIQATKLEDSAVYFCASSQSRDRGRVNTEAFFGQGTRLTVV.